This TCR beta chain was profiled in a study of T cell repertoires in cytomegalovirus infection. Findings of the study overall: Based on cumulative public TCR beta family frequency, carriers of CMV plus the relevant HLA were identified.

This clonotype was seen many times. The antigen is undetermined. Each CDR3 protein gets one entry after TCRdb re-called the reads with MiXCR. The sample records roughly 600,000 distinct CDR3 sequences, more than 20% being singletons. This clonotype originated in a human donor in good health (CMV status not recorded). Some clones in this sample may be carry-over from other donors' samples. The sequencing sample was made of CD8+ T cells from PBMCs.

This CDR3 reads CASSGTPATGELFF. The DNA of the CDR3 is TGTGCCAGCAGTGGGACACCTGCCACCGGGGAGCTGTTTTTT. V is TRBV25-1 and J is TRBJ2-2; TRBD1 is a possible D gene (5 bases). Trimming cost V 4 bases and J 4 bases, with 10 bases left between them. This CDR3 has 14 amino acids. Per germline, CDR1 MGHDK and CDR2 SYGVNS.